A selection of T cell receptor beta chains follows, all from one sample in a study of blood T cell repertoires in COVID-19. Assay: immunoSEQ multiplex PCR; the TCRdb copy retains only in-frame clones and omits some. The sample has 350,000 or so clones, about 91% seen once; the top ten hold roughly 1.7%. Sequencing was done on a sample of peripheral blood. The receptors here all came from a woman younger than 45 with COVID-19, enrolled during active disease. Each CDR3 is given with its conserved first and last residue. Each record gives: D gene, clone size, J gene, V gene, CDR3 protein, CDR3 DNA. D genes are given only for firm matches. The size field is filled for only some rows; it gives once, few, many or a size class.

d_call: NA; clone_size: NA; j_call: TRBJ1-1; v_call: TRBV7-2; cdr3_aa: CASSPWRSGMHTEAFF; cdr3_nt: TGTGCCAGCAGCCCCTGGAGGTCCGGGATGCACACTGAAGCTTTCTTT
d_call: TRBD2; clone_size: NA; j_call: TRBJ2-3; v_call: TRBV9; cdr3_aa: CASSVGLAGGSDTQYF; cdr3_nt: TGTGCCAGCAGCGTCGGACTAGCGGGGGGCTCAGATACGCAGTATTTT
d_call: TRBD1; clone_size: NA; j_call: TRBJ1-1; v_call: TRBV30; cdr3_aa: CAWRLDRGTEAFF; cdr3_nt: TGTGCCTGGAGATTGGACAGGGGCACTGAAGCTTTCTTT
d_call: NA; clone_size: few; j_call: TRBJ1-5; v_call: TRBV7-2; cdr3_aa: CASSPGFSNQPQHF; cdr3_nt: TGTGCCAGCAGCCCCGGTTTTAGCAATCAGCCCCAGCATTTT
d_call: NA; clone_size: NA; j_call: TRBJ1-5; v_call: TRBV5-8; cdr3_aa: CASSRGENQPQHF; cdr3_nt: TGTGCCAGCAGCCGGGGGGAGAATCAGCCCCAGCATTTT
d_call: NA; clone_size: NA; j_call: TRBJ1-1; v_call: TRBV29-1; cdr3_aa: CSVVGRGARDTEAFF; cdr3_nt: TGCAGCGTTGTTGGGCGGGGGGCGCGGGACACTGAAGCTTTCTTT
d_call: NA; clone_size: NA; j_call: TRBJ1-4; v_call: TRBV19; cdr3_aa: CASTPLGGEKLFF; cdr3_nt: TGTGCCAGTACCCCCTTGGGGGGTGAAAAACTGTTTTTT
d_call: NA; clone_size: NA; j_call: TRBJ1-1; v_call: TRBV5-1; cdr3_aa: CASSLTGIGNTEAFF; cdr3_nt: TGCGCCAGCAGCCTGACAGGTATAGGGAACACTGAAGCTTTCTTT
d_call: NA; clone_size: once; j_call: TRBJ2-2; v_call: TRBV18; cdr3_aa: CASSAKNEVTGELFF; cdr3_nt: TGTGCCAGCTCAGCAAAAAACGAGGTCACCGGGGAGCTGTTTTTT
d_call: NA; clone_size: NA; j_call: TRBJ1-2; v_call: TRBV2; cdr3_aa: CASSEFRGDYGYTF; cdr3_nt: TGTGCCAGCAGTGAATTTAGGGGCGACTATGGCTACACCTTC
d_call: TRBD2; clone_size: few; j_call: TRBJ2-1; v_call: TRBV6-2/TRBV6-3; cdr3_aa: CASSSPAGDPLGGEQFF; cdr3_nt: TGTGCCAGCAGTTCCCCGGCGGGGGACCCCCTGGGAGGTGAGCAGTTCTTC
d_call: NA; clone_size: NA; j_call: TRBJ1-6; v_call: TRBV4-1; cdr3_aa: CASSQGQGLSPLHF; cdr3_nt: TGCGCCAGCAGCCAAGGGCAGGGGCTGTCACCCCTCCACTTT
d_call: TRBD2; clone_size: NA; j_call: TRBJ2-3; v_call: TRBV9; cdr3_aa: CASSNGLVADTQYF; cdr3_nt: TGTGCCAGCAGCAATGGACTAGTAGCAGATACGCAGTATTTT
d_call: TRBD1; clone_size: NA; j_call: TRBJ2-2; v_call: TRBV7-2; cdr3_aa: CASSLGQGEPGELFF; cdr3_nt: TGTGCCAGCAGCTTAGGACAGGGAGAGCCCGGGGAGCTGTTTTTT
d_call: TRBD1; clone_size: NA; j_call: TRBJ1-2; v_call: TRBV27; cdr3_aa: CASSPGTGGLRFKGYTF; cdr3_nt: TGTGCCAGCAGTCCGGGGACAGGGGGCCTCCGCTTTAAGGGCTACACCTTC
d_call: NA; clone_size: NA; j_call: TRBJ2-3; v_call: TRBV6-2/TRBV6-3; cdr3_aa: CASSYTPEADTQYF; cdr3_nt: TGTGCCAGCAGTTACACCCCAGAAGCAGATACGCAGTATTTT
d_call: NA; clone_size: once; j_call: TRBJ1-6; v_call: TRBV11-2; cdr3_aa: CASSLDHGGNSPLHF; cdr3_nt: TGTGCCAGCAGCTTAGATCATGGCGGTAATTCACCCCTCCACTTT
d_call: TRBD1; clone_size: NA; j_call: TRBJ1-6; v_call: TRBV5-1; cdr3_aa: CASSLETGADSPLHF; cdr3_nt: TGCGCCAGCAGCTTGGAGACAGGGGCCGATTCACCCCTCCACTTT
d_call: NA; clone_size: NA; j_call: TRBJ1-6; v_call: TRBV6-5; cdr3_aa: CASSRTVKNSPLHF; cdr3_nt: TGTGCCAGCTCCCGGACAGTCAAAAATTCACCCCTCCACTTT
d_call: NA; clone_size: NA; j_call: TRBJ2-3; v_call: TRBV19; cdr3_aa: CASSKGGADTQYF; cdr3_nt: TGTGCCAGTAGTAAAGGAGGCGCAGATACGCAGTATTTT
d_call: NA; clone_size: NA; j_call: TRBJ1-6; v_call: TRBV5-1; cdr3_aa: CASSLGDTYNSPLHF; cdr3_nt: TGCGCCAGCAGCTTGGGGGACACCTATAATTCACCCCTCCACTTT
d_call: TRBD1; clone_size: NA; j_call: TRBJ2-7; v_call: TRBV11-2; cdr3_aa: CAETGAGEQYF; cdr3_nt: TGTGCGGAGACAGGGGCGGGGGAGCAGTACTTC
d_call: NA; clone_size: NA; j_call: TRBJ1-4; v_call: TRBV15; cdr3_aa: CATSRATGWDEKLFF; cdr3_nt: TGTGCCACCAGCAGGGCCACGGGGTGGGATGAAAAACTGTTTTTT
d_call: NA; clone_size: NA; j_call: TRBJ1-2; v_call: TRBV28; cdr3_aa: CASSLVENYGYTF; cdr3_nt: TGTGCCAGCAGTTTGGTAGAAAACTATGGCTACACCTTC
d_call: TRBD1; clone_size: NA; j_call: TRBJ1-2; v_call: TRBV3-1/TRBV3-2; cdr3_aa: CASSQVGTGGSGYTF; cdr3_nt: TGTGCCAGCAGCCAAGTTGGCACAGGGGGAAGTGGCTACACCTTC
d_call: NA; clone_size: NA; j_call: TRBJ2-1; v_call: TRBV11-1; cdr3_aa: CASSLAPDSYNEQFF; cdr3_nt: TGTGCCAGCAGCTTGGCCCCAGACTCCTACAATGAGCAGTTCTTC
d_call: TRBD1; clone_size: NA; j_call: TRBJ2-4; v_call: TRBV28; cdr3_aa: CASSLTTGARAKNIQYF; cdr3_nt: TGTGCCAGCAGTTTAACGACAGGGGCTCGAGCCAAAAACATTCAGTACTTC
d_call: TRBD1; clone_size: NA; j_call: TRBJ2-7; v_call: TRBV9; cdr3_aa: CASSVGQGPYEQYF; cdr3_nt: TGTGCCAGCAGCGTGGGACAGGGACCTTACGAGCAGTACTTC
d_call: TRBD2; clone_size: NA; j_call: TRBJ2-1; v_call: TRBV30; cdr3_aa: CAWSVDGGFWNEQFF; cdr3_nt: TGTGCCTGGAGTGTCGACGGGGGGTTTTGGAATGAGCAGTTCTTC
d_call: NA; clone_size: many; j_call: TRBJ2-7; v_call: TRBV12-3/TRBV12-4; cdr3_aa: CASSLGRTYEQYF; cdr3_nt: TGTGCCAGCAGTTTGGGCAGAACCTACGAGCAGTACTTC
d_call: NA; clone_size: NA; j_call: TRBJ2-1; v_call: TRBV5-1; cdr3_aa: CASSPPADEQFF; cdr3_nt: TGCGCCAGCAGCCCCCCCGCGGATGAGCAGTTCTTC
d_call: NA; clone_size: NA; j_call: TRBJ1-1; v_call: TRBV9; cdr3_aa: CASSVHRDSYTEAFF; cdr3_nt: TGTGCCAGCAGCGTTCACCGAGACAGTTACACTGAAGCTTTCTTT
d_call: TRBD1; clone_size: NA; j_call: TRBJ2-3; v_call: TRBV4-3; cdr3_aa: CASSQDRQGEGTDTQYF; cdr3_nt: TGCGCCAGCAGCCAAGATAGACAGGGTGAGGGCACAGATACGCAGTATTTT
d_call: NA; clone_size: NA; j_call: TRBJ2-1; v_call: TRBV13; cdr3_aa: CASSLEASSEQFF; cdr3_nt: TGTGCCAGCAGCTTAGAAGCTAGCAGTGAGCAGTTCTTC